This T cell receptor (beta chain) was sequenced in a study of blood T cell repertoires in COVID-19. Study background: Sites across the United States, Italy and Spain contributed samples from acute and convalescent COVID-19. The analysed material was cDNA or gDNA that came from T cells, B-cell-depleted T cells, or PBMCs.

CDR1 and CDR2 (germline): SNHLY, FYNNEI. The CDR3 sequence is 15 residues long. Trimming took 5 bases from V and 1 from J; bases not matched to a gene: 3. Original data processing: Reference gene primer amplification gave estimated nucleated cell counts. Assay: immunoSEQ multiplex PCR; the TCRdb copy retains only in-frame clones and omits some. V, J and clone size reflect that table, while D and trimming were determined from the DNA. In the table there are about 120,000 clones, over 75% of which are singletons. The sequence was obtained from a woman at least 80 years old with acute or convalescent COVID-19. The sequencing input was peripheral blood. V is TRBV2 and J is TRBJ2-1; 9 nucleotides align to TRBD1. CDR3 residues: CASSNRGQSYNEQFF. The CDR3 DNA sequence: TGTGCCAGCAGTAACAGGGGGCAGTCCTACAATGAGCAGTTCTTC.